This T cell receptor beta chain is from a study of T cell responses to AZD1222 COVID-19 vaccine. Findings and caveats of the study: Donor demographics were predominantly white British with a female majority; clonal diversity may be underestimated. Seropositive AZD1222 recipients at baseline numbered only five or six. Vaccine-related CD4 TCRs covered spike, predominating at 160-218 and 743-854.

Using immunoSEQ multiplex PCR, the repertoire was profiled, and TCRdb retains in-frame clones only, with some absent. The repertoire holds approximately 110,000 clones, with 80% to 90% as singletons. Combined were second doses at about 4 or about 12 weeks. With regard to this clone: Its antigen is still unknown.

The CDR3 is 13 residues long. V dropped 4 bases and J dropped 7 bases, with 11 bases sitting between them. The germline gives CDR1 MNHEY, CDR2 SMNVEV (reference sequence). The chain couples TRBV27 to TRBJ2-1; D is unclear. This sequence originates from an adult who received the AZD1222 COVID-19 vaccine. The sample consisted of peripheral blood, taken 28 days after the second AZD1222 dose. CDR3 protein: CASSSEFENEQFF. CDR3 DNA: TGTGCCAGCAGTTCTGAGTTTGAGAATGAGCAGTTCTTC.